The next 23 T cell receptor beta chains were all read from a single sample in a study of PD-1 blockade in classical Hodgkin lymphoma. There was relapse after autologous stem cell transplantation in every patient, and there was variation in brentuximab vedotin exposure. Repertoires were generated with immunoSEQ multiplex PCR, while TCRdb's copy carries only in-frame clones and drops some. Of more than 60,000 clones detected, more than 90% appear once; the ten largest clones hold approximately 9.9%. The specimen was peripheral blood mononuclear cells (PBMCs), collected at baseline. The origin of the receptors is a human donor with classical Hodgkin lymphoma.

The chain employs TRBV5-1 and TRBJ2-5; D is undetermined. The CDR3 sequence is 15 residues long. V dropped 4 bases and J dropped 2 bases, with 15 bases sitting between them. CDR1 SGHRS and CDR2 YFSETQ come from the germline V gene. The CDR3 here is CASSPTPGSQETQYF. As DNA, the CDR3 is TGCGCCAGCAGCCCGACGCCGGGTTCTCAAGAGACCCAGTACTTC.

The chain couples TRBV7-2 to TRBJ2-4; D not resolved. Germline CDR1 reads SGHTA; CDR2 reads FQGNSA. Trimming cost V 1 base and J 0 bases, with 7 bases left between them. This CDR3 comprises 15 residues. CDR3 nucleotide sequence: TGTGCCAGCAGCTTAGTAGGGCTAGCCAAAAACATTCAGTACTTC. Translating it yields CASSLVGLAKNIQYF. The whole variable domain, remainder taken from reference TRBV7-2 and TRBJ2-4, is GAGVSQSPSNKVTEKGKDVELRCDPISGHTALYWYRQSLGQGLEFLIYFQGNSAPDKSGLPSDRFSAERTGGSVSTLTIQRTQQEDSAVYLCASSLVGLAKNIQYFGAGTRLSVL.

A single count supports this clone. The chain combines TRBV28 with TRBJ2-5, with unresolved D. This CDR3 is built from 13 residues. V gave up 3 bases and J gave up 5 bases, with 10 bases separating them. Germline CDR1 reads MDHEN; CDR2 reads SYDVKM. For the CDR3, the DNA is TGTGCCAGCAGTTTTGGTGGTTGGGAGACCCAGTACTTC. This sequence encodes CASSFGGWETQYF.

V is TRBV28 and J is TRBJ2-1; D not resolved. From germline, CDR1 is MDHEN and CDR2 SYDVKM. This CDR3 contains 12 residues. The V gene lost 2 bases and the J gene lost 7 bases, with 6 bases spanning the gap. In nucleotides, the CDR3 is TGTGCCAGCAGTTTAGTAGTGAATGAGCAGTTCTTC. Residues: CASSLVVNEQFF.

The V call is TRBV11-2, the J call TRBJ2-3, with 13 bases that match TRBD2. The CDR3 has 17 amino acids. Trimming at V came to 5 bases and at J to 0 bases, leaving 5 bases not matched to a gene. Germline-derived CDR1 and CDR2 are SGHAT and FQNNGV. CDR3 in DNA: TGTGCCAGCAGCCGGACTAGCGGGGGACACAGCACAGATACGCAGTATTTT. Protein sequence: CASSRTSGGHSTDTQYF.

V and J are TRBV7-2 and TRBJ2-2, with D perhaps TRBD2 (5 bases). V lost 6 bases, J lost 0 bases, and 8 bases lay in between. Germline-derived CDR1 and CDR2 are SGHTA and FQGNSA. This CDR3 has 14 residues. DNA for the CDR3: TGTGCCAGCAGGGGAGCACCGAACACCGGGGAGCTGTTTTTT. Translation: CASRGAPNTGELFF. Supplemented by reference TRBV7-2 and TRBJ2-2, the full variable domain reads GAGVSQSPSNKVTEKGKDVELRCDPISGHTALYWYRQSLGQGLEFLIYFQGNSAPDKSGLPSDRFSAERTGGSVSTLTIQRTQQEDSAVYLCASRGAPNTGELFFGEGSRLTVL.

The rearrangement links TRBV5-1 to TRBJ1-4; tentative D call: TRBD1 (6 bases). Germline V CDR1 and CDR2: SGHRS, YFSETQ. CDR3 length: 16 amino acids. V was clipped by 3 bases and J by 13 bases, with 25 bases between them. The CDR3 here is CASSSRAGAERQGLFF. CDR3 DNA sequence: TGCGCCAGCAGCTCGCGGGCGGGGGCGGAACGCCAGGGACTGTTTTTT. Based on the CDR3 plus reference TRBV5-1 and TRBJ1-4, the full variable domain is KAGVTQTPRYLIKTRGQQVTLSCSPISGHRSVSWYQQTPGQGLQFLFEYFSETQRNKGNFPGRFSGRQFSNSRSEMNVSTLELGDSALYLCASSSRAGAERQGLFFGSGTQLSVL.

V usage is TRBV30 and J usage is TRBJ2-1; D is unclear. CDR1 is GTSNPN and CDR2 is SVGIG in the germline V gene (reference sequence). The CDR3 is 13 residues long. V was clipped by 1 base and J by 5 bases, with 9 bases between them. CDR3 in DNA: TGTGCCTGGAGTGCCCAGTTGGACAATGAGCAGTTCTTC. It encodes CAWSAQLDNEQFF. The full variable domain, rest sourced from reference TRBV30 and TRBJ2-1, is SQTIHQWPATLVQPVGSPLSLECTVEGTSNPNLYWYRQAAGRGLQLLFYSVGIGQISSEVPQNLSASRPQDRQFILSSKKLLLSDSGFYLCAWSAQLDNEQFFGPGTRLTVL.

This chain uses TRBV11-2 with TRBJ2-2; D may be TRBD1 (6 bases). Trimming removed 5 bases at V and 7 bases at J, with 11 bases between. The CDR3 is made up of 13 amino acids. Germline V gene sequence: CDR1 SGHAT, CDR2 FQNNGV. Written as DNA, the CDR3 is TGTGCCAGCAGCCGTACAGGGTTCGGGGAGCTGTTTTTT. Protein sequence: CASSRTGFGELFF.

V is TRBV10-1 and J is TRBJ2-3; a possible D gene is TRBD2 (5 bases). Germline loops: CDR1 WNHNN, CDR2 SYGVQD (reference sequence). The V gene lost 5 bases and the J gene lost 1 base, with 7 bases spanning the gap. The CDR3 runs 13 residues. The CDR3 loop is CASSLGGTDTQYF. The CDR3 DNA reads as TGCGCCAGCAGTCTCGGGGGCACAGATACGCAGTATTTT.

CDR3 sequence reads: CASSLTGGSQETQYF. Here the CDR3 DNA reads TGCGCCAGCAGCTTGACAGGGGGCAGCCAAGAGACCCAGTACTTC. The gene calls are TRBV5-1 and TRBJ2-5; 9 nucleotides match TRBD1. CDR1 is SGHRS and CDR2 is YFSETQ in the germline V gene. V was pared by 1 base and J by 1 base, with 2 bases of the junction left unmatched. CDR3 length: 15 amino acids. The variable domain in full, with the rest retrieved from reference TRBV5-1 and TRBJ2-5, is KAGVTQTPRYLIKTRGQQVTLSCSPISGHRSVSWYQQTPGQGLQFLFEYFSETQRNKGNFPGRFSGRQFSNSRSEMNVSTLELGDSALYLCASSLTGGSQETQYFGPGTRLLVL.

This chain connects TRBV10-3 to TRBJ2-2, with 8 bases that match TRBD2. The germline V gene has CDR1 ENHRY and CDR2 SYGVKD. CDR3 size: 16 residues. Trimming at V came to 2 bases and at J to 2 bases, leaving 4 bases not matched to a gene. CDR3 sequence reads: CAISEREGPNTGELFF. The CDR3 DNA follows: TGTGCCATCAGTGAGCGGGAGGGCCCTAACACCGGGGAGCTGTTTTTT.

The J gene is TRBJ2-3, the V gene TRBV28; 10 bases are shared with TRBD2. V lost 3 bases and J lost 2; bases outside the gene matches: 8. The CDR3 runs 17 residues. Germline V gives CDR1 MDHEN, CDR2 SYDVKM. This CDR3 is CASSFQRGGTYTDTQYF. CDR3 DNA: TGTGCCAGCAGTTTTCAGCGGGGGGGTACCTACACAGATACGCAGTATTTT.

J is TRBJ2-3 and V is TRBV2; D is perhaps TRBD2 (6 bases). This CDR3 has 15 amino acids. Trimming left V 3 bases short and J 1 base short, with 11 bases between. The germline CDR1 and CDR2 sequences are SNHLY and FYNNEI. The CDR3 loop is CASSEEGTGTDTQYF. The DNA for the CDR3 is TGTGCCAGCAGTGAGGAGGGAACCGGCACAGATACGCAGTATTTT.

This chain joins TRBV7-9 and TRBJ2-7; D not certain. The germline gives CDR1 SEHNR, CDR2 FQNEAQ (reference sequence). The CDR3 is made up of 13 amino acids. V lost 3 bases and J 0 bases, leaving 6 bases between the germline ends. The CDR3 DNA sequence: TGTGCCAGCAGCTTGGCCCTCTCCTACGAGCAGTACTTC. Protein: CASSLALSYEQYF.

A few counts support this clone. This chain joins TRBV5-6 and TRBJ2-4; 12 bases fit TRBD1. From germline, CDR1 is SGHDT and CDR2 YYEEEE. V shed 4 bases, J shed 1 base, and the junction held 9 bases outside the gene matches. This CDR3 is 18 amino acids long. The CDR3 here is CASSRGDRGRGAKNIQYF. The CDR3 DNA reads TGTGCCAGCAGCAGGGGGGACAGGGGGCGAGGGGCCAAAAACATTCAGTACTTC.

The CDR3 bases are TGTGCCAGTTCCTTAGCGGGGCACTACGAGCAGTACTTC. Protein product: CASSLAGHYEQYF. This sequence joins TRBV19 and TRBJ2-7, with TRBD2 identical over 8 bases. Per the germline V gene, CDR1 is LNHDA and CDR2 is SQIVND (reference sequence). The CDR3 loop spans 13 amino acids. After removal of 8 bases from V and 3 bases from J, the junction contained 6 bases not matched to a gene.

The V call is TRBV28, the J call TRBJ2-7; a weak D match, TRBD2 (6 bases). The CDR3 is 15 residues long. The germline gives CDR1 MDHEN, CDR2 SYDVKM. The V end was cut by 5 bases, the J end by 6 bases, with 20 bases between. The CDR3 region is CASSAHWGAGGEQYF. The CDR3, as DNA: TGTGCCAGCAGTGCCCACTGGGGAGCGGGTGGCGAGCAGTACTTC.

As concerns this clone: One junction end does not reproduce the germline sequence, and a read error may be involved. The chain uses TRBV11-1 and TRBJ1-1; D unresolved. Germline-derived CDR1 and CDR2 are SGHAT and FQDESV (reference sequence). CDR3 length: 13 amino acids. Here the CDR3 DNA reads TGTGCCAGCAGCTTTTCAGAGAACCCTGAAGCTTTCTTT. Translating gives CASSFSENPEAFF. The full variable domain, rest sourced from reference TRBV11-1 and TRBJ1-1, is EAEVAQSPRYKITEKSQAVAFWCDPISGHATLYWYRQILGQGPELLVQFQDESVVDDSQLPKDRFSAERLKGVDSTLKIQPAELGDSAMYLCASSFSENPEAFFGQGTRLTVV.

The rearrangement uses TRBV19 and TRBJ2-1; 8 bases are a match to TRBD1. Germline CDR1 is LNHDA and CDR2 is SQIVND (reference sequence). V was pared by 1 base and J by 5 bases, with 4 bases of the junction left unmatched. This CDR3 contains 15 residues. The CDR3 loop reads CASSIGGTGNNEQFF. The CDR3 DNA reads as TGTGCCAGTAGTATAGGAGGGACAGGAAACAATGAGCAGTTCTTC.

The rearrangement joins TRBV5-8 to TRBJ2-5, with 7 positions matching TRBD1. Germline CDR1 is SGHTS and CDR2 is YDEGEE. V shed 4 bases, J shed 2 bases, and the junction held 2 bases outside the gene matches. The CDR3 totals 13 residues. Here the CDR3 reads CASSGTEQETQYF. The CDR3 DNA reads TGTGCCAGCAGCGGGACAGAACAAGAGACCCAGTACTTC. The variable domain in full, with the rest retrieved from reference TRBV5-8 and TRBJ2-5, is EAGVTQSPTHLIKTRGQQATLRCSPISGHTSVYWYQQALGLGLQFLLWYDEGEERNRGNFPPRFSGRQFPNYSSELNVNALELEDSALYLCASSGTEQETQYFGPGTRLLVL.

The rearrangement links TRBV7-2 to TRBJ1-4; TRBD1 matches 8 bases. The CDR3 covers 14 residues. V was pared by 5 bases and J by 5 bases, with 4 bases of the junction left unmatched. Germline loops: CDR1 SGHTA, CDR2 FQGNSA. The CDR3 protein is CASSRTGRNEKLFF. The CDR3 nucleotides are TGTGCCAGCAGCAGGACAGGGAGGAATGAAAAACTGTTTTTT.

The chain uses TRBV20-1 and TRBJ2-3; D is ambiguous. V lost 8 bases and J 4 bases, leaving 7 bases between the germline ends. This CDR3 region has 10 residues. Germline V gene sequence: CDR1 DFQATT, CDR2 SNEGSKA (reference sequence). The CDR3 is CSFIADTQYF. CDR3 nucleotides: TGCAGTTTTATAGCAGATACGCAGTATTTT.